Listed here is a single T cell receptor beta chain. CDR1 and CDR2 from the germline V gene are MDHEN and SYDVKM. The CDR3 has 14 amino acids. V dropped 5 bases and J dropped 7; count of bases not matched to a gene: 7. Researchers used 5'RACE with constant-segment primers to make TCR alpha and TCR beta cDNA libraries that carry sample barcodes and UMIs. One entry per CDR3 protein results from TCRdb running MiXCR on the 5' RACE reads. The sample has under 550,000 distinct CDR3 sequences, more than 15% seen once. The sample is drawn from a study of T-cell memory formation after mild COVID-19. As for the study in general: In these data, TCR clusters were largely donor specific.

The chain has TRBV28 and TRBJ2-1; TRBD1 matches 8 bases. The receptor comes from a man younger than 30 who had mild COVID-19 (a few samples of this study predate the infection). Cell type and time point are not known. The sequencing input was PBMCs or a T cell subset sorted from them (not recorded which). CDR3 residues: CASSAPDRVNEQFF. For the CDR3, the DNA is TGTGCCAGCAGTGCCCCGGACAGGGTAAATGAGCAGTTCTTC.